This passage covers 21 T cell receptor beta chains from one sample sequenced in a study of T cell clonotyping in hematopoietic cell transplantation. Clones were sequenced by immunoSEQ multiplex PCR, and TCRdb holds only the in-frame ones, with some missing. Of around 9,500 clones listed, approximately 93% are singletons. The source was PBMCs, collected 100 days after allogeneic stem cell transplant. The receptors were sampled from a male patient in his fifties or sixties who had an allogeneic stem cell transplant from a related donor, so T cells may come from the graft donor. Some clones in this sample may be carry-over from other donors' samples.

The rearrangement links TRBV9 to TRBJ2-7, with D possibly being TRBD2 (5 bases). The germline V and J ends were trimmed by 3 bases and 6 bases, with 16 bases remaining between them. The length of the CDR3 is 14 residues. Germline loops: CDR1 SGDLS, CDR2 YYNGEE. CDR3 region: CASSAEWETGEQYF. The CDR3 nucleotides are TGTGCCAGCAGCGCCGAATGGGAGACGGGCGAGCAGTACTTC.

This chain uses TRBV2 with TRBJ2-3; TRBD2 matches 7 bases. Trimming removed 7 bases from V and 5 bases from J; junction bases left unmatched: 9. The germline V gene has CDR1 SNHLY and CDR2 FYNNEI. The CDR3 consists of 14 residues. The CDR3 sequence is CASKYSGPLDTQYF. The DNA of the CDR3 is TGTGCCAGCAAGTATAGCGGGCCTTTAGATACGCAGTATTTT.

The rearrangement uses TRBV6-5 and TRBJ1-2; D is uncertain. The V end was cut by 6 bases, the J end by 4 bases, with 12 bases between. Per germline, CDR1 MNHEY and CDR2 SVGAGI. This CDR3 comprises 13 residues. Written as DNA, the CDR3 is TGTGCCAGCAGCCCCCGGGCCCGCTATGGCTACACCTTC. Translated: CASSPRARYGYTF.

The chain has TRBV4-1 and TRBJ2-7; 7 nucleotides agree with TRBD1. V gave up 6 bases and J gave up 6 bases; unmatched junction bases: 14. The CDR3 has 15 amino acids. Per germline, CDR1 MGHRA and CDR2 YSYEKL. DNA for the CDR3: TGCGCCAGCAGTCAGACCCCCTTGACAGGGTCCGAGCAGTACTTC. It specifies CASSQTPLTGSEQYF.

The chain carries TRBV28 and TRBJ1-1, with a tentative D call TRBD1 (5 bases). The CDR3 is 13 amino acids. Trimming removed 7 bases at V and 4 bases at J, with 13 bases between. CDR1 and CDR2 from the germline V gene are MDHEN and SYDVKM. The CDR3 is CASTGNWGTEAFF. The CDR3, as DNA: TGTGCCAGCACAGGGAATTGGGGCACTGAAGCTTTCTTT.

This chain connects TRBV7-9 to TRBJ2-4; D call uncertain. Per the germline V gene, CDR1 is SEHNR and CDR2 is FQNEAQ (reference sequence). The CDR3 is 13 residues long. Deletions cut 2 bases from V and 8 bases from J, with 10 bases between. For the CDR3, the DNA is TGTGCCAGCAGCTTATGGGGTACGGACATTCAGTACTTC. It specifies CASSLWGTDIQYF.

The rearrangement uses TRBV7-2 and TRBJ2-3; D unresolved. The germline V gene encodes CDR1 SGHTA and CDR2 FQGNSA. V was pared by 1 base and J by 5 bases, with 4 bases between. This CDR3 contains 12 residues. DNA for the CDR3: TGTGCCAGCAGCTTAGTGATAGATACGCAGTATTTT. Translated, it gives CASSLVIDTQYF.

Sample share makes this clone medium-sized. CDR3 amino acids: CASSLASQVSLSYNSPLHF. CDR3 coding DNA: TGTGCCAGCAGCTTAGCAAGTCAGGTATCATTGTCCTATAATTCACCCCTCCACTTT. The gene calls are TRBV7-9 and TRBJ1-6; D call uncertain. Germline V gene data show CDR1 as SEHNR and CDR2 as FQNEAQ (reference sequence). CDR3 length: 19 residues. Trimming removed 0 bases at V and 1 base at J, with 16 bases between.

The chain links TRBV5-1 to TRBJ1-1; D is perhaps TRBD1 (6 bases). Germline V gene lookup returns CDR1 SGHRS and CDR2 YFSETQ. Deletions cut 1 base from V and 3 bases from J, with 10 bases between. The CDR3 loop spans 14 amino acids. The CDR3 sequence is CASSLTGYDTEAFF. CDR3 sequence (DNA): TGCGCCAGCAGCTTGACAGGGTATGACACTGAAGCTTTCTTT.

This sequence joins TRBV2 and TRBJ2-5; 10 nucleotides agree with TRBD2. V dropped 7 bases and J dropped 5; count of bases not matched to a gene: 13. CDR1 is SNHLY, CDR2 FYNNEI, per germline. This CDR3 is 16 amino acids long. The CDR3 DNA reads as TGTGCCAGCAATAAAGACGGGACTAGCGCCCGGGAGACCCAGTACTTC. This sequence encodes CASNKDGTSARETQYF.

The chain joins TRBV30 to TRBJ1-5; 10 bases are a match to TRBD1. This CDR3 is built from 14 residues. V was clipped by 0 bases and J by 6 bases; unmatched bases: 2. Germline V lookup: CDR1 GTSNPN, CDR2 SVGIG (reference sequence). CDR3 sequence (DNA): TGTGCCTGGAGTGTAGGACAGGGGGGTCAGCCCCAGCATTTT. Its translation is CAWSVGQGGQPQHF.

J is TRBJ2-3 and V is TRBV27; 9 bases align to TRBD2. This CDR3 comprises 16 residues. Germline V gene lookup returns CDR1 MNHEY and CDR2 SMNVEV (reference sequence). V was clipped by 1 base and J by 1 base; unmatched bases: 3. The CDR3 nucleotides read TGTGCCAGCAGTTTATACAAGCGGGGGGGCACAGATACGCAGTATTTT. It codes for CASSLYKRGGTDTQYF.

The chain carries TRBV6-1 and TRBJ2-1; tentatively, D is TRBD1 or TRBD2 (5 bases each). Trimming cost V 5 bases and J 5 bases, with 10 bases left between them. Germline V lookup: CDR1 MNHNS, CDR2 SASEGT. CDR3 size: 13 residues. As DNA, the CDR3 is TGTGCCAGCAGTAGCCGGGGCGACAATGAGCAGTTCTTC. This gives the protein CASSSRGDNEQFF.

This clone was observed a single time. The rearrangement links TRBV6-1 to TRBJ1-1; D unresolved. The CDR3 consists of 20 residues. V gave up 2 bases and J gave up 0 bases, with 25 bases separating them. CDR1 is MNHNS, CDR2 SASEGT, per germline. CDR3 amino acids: CASSEKFPSSARFMNTEAFF. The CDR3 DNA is TGTGCCAGCAGTGAAAAATTCCCAAGCAGCGCACGTTTCATGAACACTGAAGCTTTCTTT.

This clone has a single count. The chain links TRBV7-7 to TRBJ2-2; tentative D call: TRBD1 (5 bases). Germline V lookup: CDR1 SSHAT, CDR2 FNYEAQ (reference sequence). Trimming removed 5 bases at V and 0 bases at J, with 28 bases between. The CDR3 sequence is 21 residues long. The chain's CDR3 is CASSVGSADSRGQSNTGELFF. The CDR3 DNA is TGTGCCAGCAGCGTCGGAAGCGCCGACAGTCGCGGCCAATCGAACACCGGGGAGCTGTTTTTT.

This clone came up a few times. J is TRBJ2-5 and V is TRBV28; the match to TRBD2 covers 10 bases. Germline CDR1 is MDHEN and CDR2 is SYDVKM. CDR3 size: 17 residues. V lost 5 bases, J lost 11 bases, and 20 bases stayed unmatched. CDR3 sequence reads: CASSPPALAGDDGEQYF. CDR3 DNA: TGTGCCAGCAGTCCCCCCGCCCTAGCGGGGGACGATGGGGAGCAGTACTTC. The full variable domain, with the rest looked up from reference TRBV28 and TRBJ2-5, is DVKVTQSSRYLVKRTGEKVFLECVQDMDHENMFWYRQDPGLGLRLIYFSYDVKMKEKGDIPEGYSVSREKKERFSLILESASTNQTSMYLCASSPPALAGDDGEQYFGPGTRLLVL.

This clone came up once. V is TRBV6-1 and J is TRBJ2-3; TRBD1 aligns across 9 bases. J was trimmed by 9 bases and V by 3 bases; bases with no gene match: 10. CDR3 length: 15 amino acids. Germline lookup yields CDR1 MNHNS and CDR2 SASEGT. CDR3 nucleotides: TGTGCCAGCAGTGAGAGGACAGGGGAAGGGCAGACGCAGTATTTT. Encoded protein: CASSERTGEGQTQYF.

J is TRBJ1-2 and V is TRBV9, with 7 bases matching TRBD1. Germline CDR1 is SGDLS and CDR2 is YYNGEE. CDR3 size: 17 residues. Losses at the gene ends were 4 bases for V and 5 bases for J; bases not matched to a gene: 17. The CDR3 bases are TGTGCCAGCAGCACAGGGGAAACAACCCTTATGATATATGGCTACACCTTC. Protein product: CASSTGETTLMIYGYTF.

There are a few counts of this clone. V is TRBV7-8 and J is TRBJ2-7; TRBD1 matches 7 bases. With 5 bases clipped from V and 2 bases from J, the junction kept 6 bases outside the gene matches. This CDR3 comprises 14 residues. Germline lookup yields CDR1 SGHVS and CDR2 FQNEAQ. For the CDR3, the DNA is TGTGCCAGCAGCCCCTGGGACAGCCCCTACGAGCAGTACTTC. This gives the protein CASSPWDSPYEQYF.

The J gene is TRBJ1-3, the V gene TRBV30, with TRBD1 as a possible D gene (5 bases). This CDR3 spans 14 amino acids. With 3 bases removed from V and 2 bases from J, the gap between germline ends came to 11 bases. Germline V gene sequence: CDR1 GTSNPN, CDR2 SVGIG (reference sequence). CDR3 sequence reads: CAWSDQGAGNTIYF. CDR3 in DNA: TGTGCCTGGAGCGACCAGGGAGCTGGAAACACCATATATTTT.

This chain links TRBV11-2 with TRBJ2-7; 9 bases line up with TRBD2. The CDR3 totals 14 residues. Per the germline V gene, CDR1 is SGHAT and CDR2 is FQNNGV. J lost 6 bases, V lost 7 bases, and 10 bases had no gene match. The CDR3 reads CASNSAGGPVEQYF. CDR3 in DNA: TGTGCCAGCAACTCGGCGGGAGGGCCTGTCGAGCAGTACTTC.